This T cell receptor (beta chain) was identified during a study of blood T cell repertoires in COVID-19. Clones were sequenced by immunoSEQ multiplex PCR, and TCRdb holds only the in-frame ones, with some missing. The sample yields fewer than 350,000 clones, around 90% seen once. Points on this clone: At one boundary the junction diverges from the germline segment, which might be a read error.

Material for sequencing was PBMCs or T cells enriched from blood (not recorded which). This clonotype originated in a man in his 60s who had recovered from COVID-19.

The CDR3 DNA follows: TGTGCCACCAGTGACCCGGGACTCAACTACGGCTACACCTTC. Translation gives CATSDPGLNYGYTF. The V gene is TRBV24-1, the J gene TRBJ1-2, with a weak D call TRBD1 (5 bases). The CDR3 is 14 amino acids. Germline V gene sequence: CDR1 KGHDR, CDR2 SFDVKD.